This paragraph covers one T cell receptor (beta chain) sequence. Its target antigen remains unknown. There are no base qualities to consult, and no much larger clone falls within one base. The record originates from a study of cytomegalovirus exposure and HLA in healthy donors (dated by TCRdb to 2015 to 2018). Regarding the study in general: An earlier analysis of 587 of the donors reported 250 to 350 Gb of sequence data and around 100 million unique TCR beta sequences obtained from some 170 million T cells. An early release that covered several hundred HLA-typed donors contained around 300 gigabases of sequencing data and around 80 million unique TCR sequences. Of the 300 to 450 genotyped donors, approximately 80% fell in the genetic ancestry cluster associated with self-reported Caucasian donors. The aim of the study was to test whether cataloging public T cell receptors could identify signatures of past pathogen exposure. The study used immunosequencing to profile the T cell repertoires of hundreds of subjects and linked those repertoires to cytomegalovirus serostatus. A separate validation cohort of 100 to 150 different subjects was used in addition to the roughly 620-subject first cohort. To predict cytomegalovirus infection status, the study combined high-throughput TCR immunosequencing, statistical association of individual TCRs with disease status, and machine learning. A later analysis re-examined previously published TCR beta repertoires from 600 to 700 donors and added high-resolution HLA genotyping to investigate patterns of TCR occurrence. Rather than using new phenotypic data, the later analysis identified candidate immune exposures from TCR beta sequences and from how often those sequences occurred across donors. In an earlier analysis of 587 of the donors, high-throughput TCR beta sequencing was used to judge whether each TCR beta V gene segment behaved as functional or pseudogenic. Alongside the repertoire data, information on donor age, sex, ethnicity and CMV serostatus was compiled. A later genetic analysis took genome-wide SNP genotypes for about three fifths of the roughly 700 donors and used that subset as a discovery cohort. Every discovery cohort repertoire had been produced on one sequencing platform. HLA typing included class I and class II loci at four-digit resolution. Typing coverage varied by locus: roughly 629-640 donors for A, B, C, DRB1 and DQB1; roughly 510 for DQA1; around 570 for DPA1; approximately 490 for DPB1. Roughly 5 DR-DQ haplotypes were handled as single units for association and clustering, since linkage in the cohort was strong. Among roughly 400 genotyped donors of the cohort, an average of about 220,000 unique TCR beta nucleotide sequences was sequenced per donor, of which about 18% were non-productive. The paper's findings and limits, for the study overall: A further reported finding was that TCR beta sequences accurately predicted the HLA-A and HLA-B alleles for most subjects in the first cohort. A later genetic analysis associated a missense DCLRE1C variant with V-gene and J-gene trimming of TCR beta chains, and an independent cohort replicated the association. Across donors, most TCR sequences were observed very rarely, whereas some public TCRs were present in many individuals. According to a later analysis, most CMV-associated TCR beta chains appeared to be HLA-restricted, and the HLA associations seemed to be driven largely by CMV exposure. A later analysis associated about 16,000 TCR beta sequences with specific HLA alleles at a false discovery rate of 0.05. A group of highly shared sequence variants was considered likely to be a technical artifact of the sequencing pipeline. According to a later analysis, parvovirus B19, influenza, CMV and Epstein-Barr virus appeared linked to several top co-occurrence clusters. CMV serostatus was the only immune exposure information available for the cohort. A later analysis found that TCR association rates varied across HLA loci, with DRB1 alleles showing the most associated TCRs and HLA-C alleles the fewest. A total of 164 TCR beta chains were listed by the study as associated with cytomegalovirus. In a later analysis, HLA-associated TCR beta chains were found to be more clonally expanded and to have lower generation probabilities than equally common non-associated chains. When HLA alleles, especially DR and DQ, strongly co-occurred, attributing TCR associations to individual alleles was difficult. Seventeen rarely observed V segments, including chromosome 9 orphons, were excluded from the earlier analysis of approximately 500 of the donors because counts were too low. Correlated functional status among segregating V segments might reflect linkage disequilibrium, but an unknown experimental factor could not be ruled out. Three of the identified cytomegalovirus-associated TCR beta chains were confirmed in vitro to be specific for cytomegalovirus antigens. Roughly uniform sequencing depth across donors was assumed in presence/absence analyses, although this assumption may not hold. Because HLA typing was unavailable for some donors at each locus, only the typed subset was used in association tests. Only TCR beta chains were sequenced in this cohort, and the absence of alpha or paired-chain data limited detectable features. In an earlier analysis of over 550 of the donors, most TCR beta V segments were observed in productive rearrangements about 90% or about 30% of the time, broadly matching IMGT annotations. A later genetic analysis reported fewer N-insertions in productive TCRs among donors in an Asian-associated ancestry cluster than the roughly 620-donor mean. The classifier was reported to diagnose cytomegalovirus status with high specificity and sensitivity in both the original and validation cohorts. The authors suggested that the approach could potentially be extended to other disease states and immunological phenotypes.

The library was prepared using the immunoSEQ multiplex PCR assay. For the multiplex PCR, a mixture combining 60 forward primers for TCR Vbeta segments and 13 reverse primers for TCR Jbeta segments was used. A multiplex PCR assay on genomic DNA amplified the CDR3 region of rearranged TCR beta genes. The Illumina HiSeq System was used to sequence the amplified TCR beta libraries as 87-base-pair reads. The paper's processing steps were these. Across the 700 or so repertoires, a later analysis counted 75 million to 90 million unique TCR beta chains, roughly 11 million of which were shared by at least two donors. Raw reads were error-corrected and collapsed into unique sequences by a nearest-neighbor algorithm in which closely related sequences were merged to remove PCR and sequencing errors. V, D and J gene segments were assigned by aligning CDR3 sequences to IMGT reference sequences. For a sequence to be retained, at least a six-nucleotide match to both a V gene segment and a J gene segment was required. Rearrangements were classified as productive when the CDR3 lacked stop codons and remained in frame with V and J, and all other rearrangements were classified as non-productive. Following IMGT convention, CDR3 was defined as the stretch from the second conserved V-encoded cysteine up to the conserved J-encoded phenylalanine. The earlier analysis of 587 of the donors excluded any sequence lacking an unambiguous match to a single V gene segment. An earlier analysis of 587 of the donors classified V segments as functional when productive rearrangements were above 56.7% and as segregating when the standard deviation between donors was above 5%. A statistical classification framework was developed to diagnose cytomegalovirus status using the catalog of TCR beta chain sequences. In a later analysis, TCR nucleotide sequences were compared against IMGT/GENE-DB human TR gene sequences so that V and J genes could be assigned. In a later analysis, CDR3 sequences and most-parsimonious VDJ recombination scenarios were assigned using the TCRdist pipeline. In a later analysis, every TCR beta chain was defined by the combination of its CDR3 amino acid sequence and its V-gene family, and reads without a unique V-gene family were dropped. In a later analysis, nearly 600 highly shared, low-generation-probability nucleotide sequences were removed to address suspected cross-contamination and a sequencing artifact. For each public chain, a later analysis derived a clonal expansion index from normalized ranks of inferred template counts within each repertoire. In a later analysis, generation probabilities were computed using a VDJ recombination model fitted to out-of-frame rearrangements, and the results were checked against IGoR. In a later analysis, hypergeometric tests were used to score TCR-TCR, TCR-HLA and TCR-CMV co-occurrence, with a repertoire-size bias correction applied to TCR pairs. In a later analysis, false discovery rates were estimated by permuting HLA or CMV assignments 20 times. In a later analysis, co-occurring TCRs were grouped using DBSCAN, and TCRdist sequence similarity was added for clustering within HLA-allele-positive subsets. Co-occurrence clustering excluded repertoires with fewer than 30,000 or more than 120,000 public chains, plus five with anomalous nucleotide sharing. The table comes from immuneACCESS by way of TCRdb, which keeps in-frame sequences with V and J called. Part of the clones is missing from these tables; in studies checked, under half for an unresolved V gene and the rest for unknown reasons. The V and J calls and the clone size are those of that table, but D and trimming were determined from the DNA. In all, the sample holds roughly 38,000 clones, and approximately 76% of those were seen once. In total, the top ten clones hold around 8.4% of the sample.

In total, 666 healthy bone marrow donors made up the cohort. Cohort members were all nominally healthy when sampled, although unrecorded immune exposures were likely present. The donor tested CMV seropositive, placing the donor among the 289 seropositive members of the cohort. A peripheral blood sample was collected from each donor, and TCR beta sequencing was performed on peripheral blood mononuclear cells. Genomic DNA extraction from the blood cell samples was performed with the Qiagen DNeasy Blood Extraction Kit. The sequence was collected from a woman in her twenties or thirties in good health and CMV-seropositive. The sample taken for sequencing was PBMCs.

The DNA is as follows: TGTGCCAGCAGCGCCGGGACAGGGGGAGATTCACCCCTCCACTTT. This yields the protein CASSAGTGGDSPLHF. This chain is built from TRBV7-9 and TRBJ1-6, with 11 middle bases fitting TRBD1. From cysteine to phenylalanine, the CDR3 is 15 amino acids long. The entry retains the CDR3 DNA only, 45 bases that are in frame from base 1. The germline V gene (reference sequence) yields SEHNR for CDR1 and FQNEAQ for CDR2. Trimming removed 5 bases from V and 8 bases from J; the gene matches leave 5 bases unexplained.